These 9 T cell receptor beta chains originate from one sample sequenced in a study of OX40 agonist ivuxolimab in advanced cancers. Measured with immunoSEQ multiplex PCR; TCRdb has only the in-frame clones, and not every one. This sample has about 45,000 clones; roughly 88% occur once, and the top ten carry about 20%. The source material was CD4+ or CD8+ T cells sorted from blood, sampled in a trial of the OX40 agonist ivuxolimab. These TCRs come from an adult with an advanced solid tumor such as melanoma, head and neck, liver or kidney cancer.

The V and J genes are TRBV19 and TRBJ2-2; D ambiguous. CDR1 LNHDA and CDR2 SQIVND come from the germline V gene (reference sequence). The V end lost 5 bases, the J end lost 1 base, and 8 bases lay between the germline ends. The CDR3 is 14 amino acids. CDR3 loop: CASSPLRNTGELFF. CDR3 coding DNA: TGTGCCAGTAGTCCCCTTCGGAACACCGGGGAGCTGTTTTTT. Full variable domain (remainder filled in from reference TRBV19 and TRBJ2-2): DGGITQSPKYLFRKEGQNVTLSCEQNLNHDAMYWYRQDPGQGLRLIYYSQIVNDFQKGDIAEGYSVSREKKESFPLTVTSAQKNPTAFYLCASSPLRNTGELFFGEGSRLTVL.

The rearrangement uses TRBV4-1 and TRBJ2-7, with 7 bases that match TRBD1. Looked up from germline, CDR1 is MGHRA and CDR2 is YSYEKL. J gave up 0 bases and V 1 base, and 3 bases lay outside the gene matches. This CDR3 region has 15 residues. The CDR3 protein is CASSQVDRFSYEQYF. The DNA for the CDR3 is TGCGCCAGCAGCCAAGTGGACAGGTTCTCCTACGAGCAGTACTTC.

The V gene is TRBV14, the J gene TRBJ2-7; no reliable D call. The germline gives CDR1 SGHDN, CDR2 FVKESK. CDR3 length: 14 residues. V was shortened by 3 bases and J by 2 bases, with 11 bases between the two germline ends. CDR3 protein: CASSHPYRPYEQYF. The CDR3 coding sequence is TGTGCCAGCAGCCATCCGTACAGACCCTACGAGCAGTACTTC.

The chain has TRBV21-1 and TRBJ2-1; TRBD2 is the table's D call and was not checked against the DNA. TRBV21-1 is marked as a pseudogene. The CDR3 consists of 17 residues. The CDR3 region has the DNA TGTGCCAGCAGCGACACTAGCGGGAGGCTCTCCTACAATGAGCAGTTCTTC. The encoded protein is CASSDTSGRLSYNEQFF.

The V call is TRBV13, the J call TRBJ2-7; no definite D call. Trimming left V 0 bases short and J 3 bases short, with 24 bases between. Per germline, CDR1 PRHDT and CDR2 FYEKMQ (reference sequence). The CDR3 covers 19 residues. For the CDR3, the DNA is TGTGCCAGCAGCTTAGGATCGAGGCGACCCTTTCATTACTTCTACGAGCAGTACTTC. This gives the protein CASSLGSRRPFHYFYEQYF.

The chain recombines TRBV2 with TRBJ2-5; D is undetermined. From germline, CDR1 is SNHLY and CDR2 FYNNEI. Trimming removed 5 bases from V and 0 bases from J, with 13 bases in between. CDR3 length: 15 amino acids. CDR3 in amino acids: CASSRPQADQETQYF. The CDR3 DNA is TGTGCCAGCAGTCGGCCCCAGGCGGACCAAGAGACCCAGTACTTC. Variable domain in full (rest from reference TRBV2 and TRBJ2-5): EPEVTQTPSHQVTQMGQEVILRCVPISNHLYFYWYRQILGQKVEFLVSFYNNEISEKSEIFDDQFSVERPDGSNFTLKIRSTKLEDSAMYFCASSRPQADQETQYFGPGTRLLVL.

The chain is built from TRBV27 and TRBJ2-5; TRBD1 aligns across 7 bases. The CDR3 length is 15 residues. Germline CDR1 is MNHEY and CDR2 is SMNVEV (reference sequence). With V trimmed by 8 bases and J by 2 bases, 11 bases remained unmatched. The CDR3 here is CASRTSSTGQETQYF. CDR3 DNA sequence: TGTGCCAGCCGTACTTCCTCGACAGGGCAAGAGACCCAGTACTTC.

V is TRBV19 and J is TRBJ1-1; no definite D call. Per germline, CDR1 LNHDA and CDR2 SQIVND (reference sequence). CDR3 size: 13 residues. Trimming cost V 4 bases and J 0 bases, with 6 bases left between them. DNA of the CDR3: TGTGCCAGTAGTACGAGATTGAACACTGAAGCTTTCTTT. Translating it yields CASSTRLNTEAFF.

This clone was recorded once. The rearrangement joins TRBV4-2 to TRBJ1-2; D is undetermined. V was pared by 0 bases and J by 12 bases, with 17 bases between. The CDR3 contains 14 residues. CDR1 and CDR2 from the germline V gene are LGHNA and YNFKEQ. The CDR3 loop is CASSQDFIGEVDTF. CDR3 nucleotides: TGTGCCAGCAGCCAAGATTTTATCGGGGAGGTAGACACCTTC.